This T cell receptor beta chain was recorded in a study of beta chain features in type 1 diabetes. Trimming left V 0 bases short and J 4 bases short, with 20 bases between. The CDR3 runs 17 residues. CDR1 is SGDLS, CDR2 YYNGEE, per germline. Blood was drawn once from each donor into heparinised tubes. The draws averaged around 110 mL. It was via CD45RO/CCR7/CD25/CD127/CD95/CD27 that CD4+ naive, central memory, regulatory and stem cell-like memory cells were sorted. Only a few counts were recorded for this clone. Its matching antigen is unknown. General observations from the study: Across all four CD4+ subsets, people with type 1 diabetes showed modestly shorter TCRB CDR3s. Relative to healthy donors, patients appeared to have naive, central memory and Treg TCRB repertoires that were more similar.

Of the isolated RNA, all was reverse transcribed, and so the sequenced material was expressed TCRB transcripts. An average of around 3.9 million reads was obtained for naive, central memory and regulatory T cell samples. Assay: immunoSEQ multiplex PCR; the TCRdb copy retains only in-frame clones and omits some. This repertoire shows about 660,000 clones, 11% to 15% found once; its top ten account for 0.03% to 0.04%. Sequenced input: naive CD4+ T cells from blood. V usage is TRBV9 and J usage is TRBJ2-7; TRBD1 might be the D (6 bases). The clonotype comes from a young man with type 1 diabetes. CDR3 residues: CASSVGDAQGISYEQYF. CDR3 in DNA: TGTGCCAGCAGCGTAGGAGACGCTCAGGGGATCAGTTACGAGCAGTACTTC. The complete variable domain, with remaining parts taken from reference TRBV9 and TRBJ2-7, reads DSGVTQTPKHLITATGQRVTLRCSPRSGDLSVYWYQQSLDQGLQFLIQYYNGEERAKGNILERFSAQQFPDLHSELNLSSLELGDSALYFCASSVGDAQGISYEQYFGPGTRLTVT.